Below are 6 T cell receptor beta chains sequenced from a single sample in a study of technical replicates of blood from a few donors. The protocol was immunoSEQ multiplex PCR, while the TCRdb copy is restricted to in-frame clones and leaves out a portion. Among 55,000 to 75,000 clones listed, 92% were seen once. What was sequenced was PBMCs. Source of these receptors: a human donor in good health. Some clones in this sample may be carry-over from other donors' samples.

V is TRBV6-8 and J is TRBJ2-5, with unresolved D. This CDR3 spans 11 amino acids. Trimming removed 9 bases at V and 7 bases at J, with 12 bases between. From germline, CDR1 is MNHGY and CDR2 SAAAGT. Here the CDR3 DNA reads TGTGCCAGGGCGAGCGTTTTGACCCAGTACTTC. Translated, it gives CARASVLTQYF.

The V call is TRBV7-2, the J call TRBJ2-7, with 10 bases aligning to TRBD2. The V and J ends lost 5 bases and 5 bases, in that order; junction bases with no gene match: 9. The CDR3 contains 15 residues. The V gene's germline CDR1 is SGHTA and CDR2 FQGNSA. The CDR3 sequence: CASSTLAGATHEQYF. Written as DNA, the CDR3 is TGTGCCAGCAGCACCCTAGCGGGAGCGACGCACGAGCAGTACTTC.

In this sample, this clone turned up once. The chain uses TRBV12-5 and TRBJ1-1; no firm D call. Germline V gives CDR1 LGHNT, CDR2 FRNRAP. The CDR3 covers 15 residues. V was cut by 1 base and J by 1 base, with 10 bases left in between. The CDR3, as DNA: TGTGCTAGTGGTTTGGGGTGGGCGGGGAACACTGAAGCTTTCTTT. This gives the protein CASGLGWAGNTEAFF.

Written as DNA, the CDR3 is TGCGCCAGCAGCTTGACTAGCGGGACCTACTACGAGCAGTACTTC. Translated, it gives CASSLTSGTYYEQYF. The V call is TRBV5-1, the J call TRBJ2-7, with 10 bases identical to TRBD2. The CDR3 is 15 amino acids. Trimming removed 1 base from V and 3 bases from J; junction bases left unmatched: 4. Germline loops: CDR1 SGHRS, CDR2 YFSETQ.

This chain links TRBV14 with TRBJ1-4; weak D call: TRBD1 (6 bases). Germline CDR1 is SGHDN and CDR2 is FVKESK. Trimming removed 5 bases from V and 8 bases from J, with 18 bases in between. CDR3 length: 15 amino acids. CDR3 in DNA: TGTGCCAGCAGCAAGGACAGCTCCCTCGGGGAAAAACTGTTTTTT. Protein product: CASSKDSSLGEKLFF. Full variable domain (remainder filled in from reference TRBV14 and TRBJ1-4): EAGVTQFPSHSVIEKGQTVTLRCDPISGHDNLYWYRRVMGKEIKFLLHFVKESKQDESGMPNNRFLAERTGGTYSTLKVQPAELEDSGVYFCASSKDSSLGEKLFFGSGTQLSVL.

The V call is TRBV6-5, the J call TRBJ2-7; weak D call: TRBD1 (6 bases). Trimming left V 5 bases short and J 5 bases short, with 13 bases between. The CDR3 is made up of 13 amino acids. Germline assignment: CDR1 MNHEY and CDR2 SVGAGI. The DNA of the CDR3 is TGTGCCAGCAGTAGGCAGGGGAAAAACGAGCAGTACTTC. Translation gives CASSRQGKNEQYF.